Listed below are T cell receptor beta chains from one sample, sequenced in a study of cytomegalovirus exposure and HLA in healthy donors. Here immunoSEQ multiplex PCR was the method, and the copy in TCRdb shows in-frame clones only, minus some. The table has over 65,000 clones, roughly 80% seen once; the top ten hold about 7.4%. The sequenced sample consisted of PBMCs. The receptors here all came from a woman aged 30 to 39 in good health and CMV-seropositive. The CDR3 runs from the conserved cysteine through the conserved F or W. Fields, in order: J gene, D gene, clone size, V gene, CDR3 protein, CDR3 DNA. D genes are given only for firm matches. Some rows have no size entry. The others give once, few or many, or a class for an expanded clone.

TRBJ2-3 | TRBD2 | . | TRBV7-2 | CASSLAGGRADTQYF | TGTGCCAGCAGCTTAGCGGGAGGGCGGGCAGATACGCAGTATTTT
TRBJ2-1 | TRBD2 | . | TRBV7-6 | CASSVTSGGYNEQFF | TGTGCCAGCAGCGTGACTAGCGGGGGGTACAATGAGCAGTTCTTC
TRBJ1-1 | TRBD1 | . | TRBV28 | CASSSTGRYTEAFF | TGTGCCAGCAGTTCGACAGGGCGGTACACTGAAGCTTTCTTT
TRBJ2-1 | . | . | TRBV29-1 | CSAKYSGSYNEQFF | TGCAGCGCTAAATATAGCGGCTCCTACAATGAGCAGTTCTTC
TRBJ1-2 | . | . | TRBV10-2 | CASGGGYGYTF | TGCGCCAGCGGGGGGGGGTATGGCTACACCTTC
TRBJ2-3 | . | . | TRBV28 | CASSLPGSWQYF | TGTGCCAGCAGTTTACCGGGGAGCTGGCAGTATTTT
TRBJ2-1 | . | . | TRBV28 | CASTTGDSYNEQFF | TGTGCCAGCACCACGGGAGACTCCTACAATGAGCAGTTCTTC
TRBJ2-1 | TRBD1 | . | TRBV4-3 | CASSPRQGHNEQFF | TGCGCCAGCAGCCCTCGACAGGGGCACAATGAGCAGTTCTTC
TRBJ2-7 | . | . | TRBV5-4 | CASSFGSSAYEQYF | TGTGCCAGCAGCTTCGGAAGTAGCGCCTACGAGCAGTACTTC
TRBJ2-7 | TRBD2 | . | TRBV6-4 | CASSLRKVGGQKSSYEQYF | TGTGCCAGCAGTCTCCGGAAGGTGGGAGGGCAGAAGAGCTCCTACGAGCAGTACTTC
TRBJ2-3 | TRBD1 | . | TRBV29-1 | CSVAQGALTDTQYF | TGCAGCGTGGCGCAGGGGGCCCTCACAGATACGCAGTATTTT
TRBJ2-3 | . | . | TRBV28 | CATSDPRGTTDTQYF | TGTGCCACCTCCGACCCCAGGGGTACGACAGATACGCAGTATTTT
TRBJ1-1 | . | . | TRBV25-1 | CASSELTGDQAFF | TGTGCCAGCAGTGAGTTGACCGGGGATCAAGCTTTCTTT
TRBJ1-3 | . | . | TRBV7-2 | CASRAGRSGNTIYF | TGTGCCAGCAGGGCAGGGCGGTCTGGAAACACCATATATTTT
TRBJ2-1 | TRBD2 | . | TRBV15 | CATSRRGYYNEQFF | TGTGCCACCAGCAGGCGGGGGTACTACAATGAGCAGTTCTTC
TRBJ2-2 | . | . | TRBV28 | CASSFPRGLTTGELFF | TGTGCCAGCAGTTTCCCCCGGGGACTTACGACCGGGGAGCTGTTTTTT
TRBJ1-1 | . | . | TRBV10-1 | CASSETRGAGRAFF | TGCGCCAGCAGTGAAACTCGGGGGGCAGGAAGAGCTTTCTTT
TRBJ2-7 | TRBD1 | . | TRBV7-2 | CATSGDREANQYF | TGTGCCACCAGCGGGGACAGGGAGGCTAACCAGTACTTC
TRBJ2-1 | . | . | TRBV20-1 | CSASTSNEQFF | TGCAGTGCTAGTACTAGTAATGAGCAGTTCTTC
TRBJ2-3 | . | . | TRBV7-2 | CASSRQVATDTQYF | TGTGCCAGCAGCCGTCAGGTGGCAACAGATACGCAGTATTTT
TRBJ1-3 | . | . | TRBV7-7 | CASKRGLSGNTIYF | TGTGCTTCAAAGCGGGGACTCTCTGGAAACACCATATATTTT
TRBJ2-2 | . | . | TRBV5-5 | CASSRTNTGELFF | TGTGCCAGCAGCCGTACTAACACCGGGGAGCTGTTTTTT
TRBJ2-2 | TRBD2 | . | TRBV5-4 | CALGPRGIAGGPLDTGELFF | TGTGCCCTAGGCCCCAGGGGTATAGCGGGAGGGCCTTTGGACACCGGGGAGCTGTTTTTT
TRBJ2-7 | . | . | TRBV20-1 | CSARSYEQYF | TGCAGTGCTCGTTCCTACGAGCAGTACTTC
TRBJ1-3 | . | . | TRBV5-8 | CASSFTRRGISGNTIYF | TGTGCCAGCAGCTTTACGAGAAGGGGTATCAGTGGAAACACCATATATTTT
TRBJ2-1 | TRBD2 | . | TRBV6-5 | CASSYSLAGSYNEQFF | TGTGCCAGCAGTTACTCACTAGCGGGATCCTACAATGAGCAGTTCTTC
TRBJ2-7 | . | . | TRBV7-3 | CASSLERLKPYEQYF | TGTGCCAGCAGCTTAGAGCGGCTAAAGCCCTACGAGCAGTACTTC
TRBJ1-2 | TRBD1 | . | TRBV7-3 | CASSPGTDYGYTF | TGTGCCAGCAGCCCAGGGACAGACTATGGCTACACCTTC
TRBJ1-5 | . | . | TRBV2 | CASTRQTNQPQHF | TGTGCCAGCACTCGACAGACCAATCAGCCCCAGCATTTT
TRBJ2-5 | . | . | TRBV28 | CASSPLLETQYF | TGTGCCAGCAGTCCCCTTTTGGAGACCCAGTACTTC
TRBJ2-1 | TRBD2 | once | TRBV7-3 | CASSEGLAGGQGEQFF | TGTGCCAGCAGTGAAGGCTTAGCGGGAGGGCAGGGAGAGCAGTTCTTC
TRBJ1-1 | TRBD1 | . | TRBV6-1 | CASSFRIDRGTEAFF | TGTGCCAGCAGTTTTCGTATTGACAGGGGAACTGAAGCTTTCTTT
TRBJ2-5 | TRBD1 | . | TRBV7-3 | CASSDGTGKTQYF | TGTGCCAGCAGCGACGGGACAGGGAAGACCCAGTACTTC
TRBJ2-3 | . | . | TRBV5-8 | CASSLERAADTQYF | TGTGCCAGCAGCTTGGAGCGGGCGGCAGATACGCAGTATTTT
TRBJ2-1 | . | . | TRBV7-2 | CASSPRWNEQFF | TGTGCCAGCAGCCCCCGGTGGAATGAGCAGTTCTTC
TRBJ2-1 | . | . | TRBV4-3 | CASSRVGGSSYNEQFF | TGCGCCAGCAGCCGGGTGGGTGGGAGCTCCTACAATGAGCAGTTCTTC
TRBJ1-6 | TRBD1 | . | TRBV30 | CAWDRRTGGTYNSPLHF | TGTGCCTGGGACCGCCGCACAGGGGGGACCTATAATTCACCCCTCCACTTT
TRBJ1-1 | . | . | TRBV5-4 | CASSPGLTAHTEAFF | TGTGCCAGCAGCCCCGGACTTACCGCTCACACTGAAGCTTTCTTT
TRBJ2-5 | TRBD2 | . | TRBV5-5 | CASSLGLAGFYETQYF | TGTGCCAGCAGCCTCGGACTAGCGGGATTTTACGAGACCCAGTACTTC
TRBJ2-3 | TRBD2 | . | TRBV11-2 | CASILDLAGDSGPDTQYF | TGTGCCAGCATCCTGGACCTAGCGGGAGATAGTGGCCCAGATACGCAGTATTTT
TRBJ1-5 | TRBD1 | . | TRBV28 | CASSPPTGRGSNQPQHF | TGTGCCAGCAGTCCGCCGACAGGGCGCGGAAGCAATCAGCCCCAGCATTTT
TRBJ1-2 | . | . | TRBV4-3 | CASSQARTQANYGYTF | TGCGCCAGCAGCCAAGCCCGGACACAGGCTAACTATGGCTACACCTTC
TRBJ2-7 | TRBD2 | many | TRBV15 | CATSRNPRTVGRSGGYEQYF | TGTGCCACCAGCAGAAATCCACGGACAGTTGGCAGGAGCGGGGGCTACGAGCAGTACTTC
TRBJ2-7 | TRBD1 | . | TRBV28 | CASTAGTGLYEQYF | TGTGCCAGCACCGCCGGGACAGGGTTATACGAGCAGTACTTC
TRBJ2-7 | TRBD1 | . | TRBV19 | CASSHGQGFTYEQYF | TGTGCCAGTAGTCATGGACAGGGCTTTACCTACGAGCAGTACTTC
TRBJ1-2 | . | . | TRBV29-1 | CSVWEGGGLYGYTF | TGCAGCGTTTGGGAAGGGGGGGGACTCTATGGCTACACCTTC
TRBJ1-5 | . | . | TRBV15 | CATSSPPQPQHF | TGTGCCACCAGCAGCCCTCCTCAGCCCCAGCATTTT
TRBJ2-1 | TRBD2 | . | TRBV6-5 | CASSLTSGNYNEQFF | TGTGCCAGCAGCCTGACTAGCGGGAACTACAATGAGCAGTTCTTC
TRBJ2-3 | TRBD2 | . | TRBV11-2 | CASSPGTSGRMNTQYF | TGTGCCAGCAGCCCGGGGACTAGCGGGAGGATGAATACGCAGTATTTT
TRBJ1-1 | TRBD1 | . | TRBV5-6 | CASSSLLTGRNTEAFF | TGTGCCAGCAGCTCCCTACTGACAGGGAGGAACACTGAAGCTTTCTTT
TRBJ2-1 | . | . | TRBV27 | CASSLGTGSSYNEQFF | TGTGCCAGCAGTTTAGGCACAGGTAGCTCCTACAATGAGCAGTTCTTC